These T cell receptor beta chains were read from a single sample in a study of blood T cell repertoires in COVID-19. This table comes from immunoSEQ multiplex PCR, and its TCRdb copy is limited to in-frame clones, with some not included. Of 200,000 to 250,000 clones in the sample, 80% to 90% were seen once. Sequenced: peripheral blood. The receptors were sampled from a man younger than 35 with active or convalescent COVID-19. Both conserved end residues are part of each CDR3. A D gene is named only where the DNA matches it firmly. Clone size is given for some rows only: seen once, a few or many times, or a class if the clone is expanded.

j_call d_call clone_size v_call cdr3_length cdr3_aa cdr3_nt
TRBJ2-3 NA NA TRBV7-3 15 CASSLTPGLADTQYF TGTGCCAGCAGCTTAACGCCGGGGTTAGCAGATACGCAGTATTTT
TRBJ1-2 NA NA TRBV11-2 16 CASSLDYLGVNYGYTF TGTGCCAGCAGCTTAGATTATTTGGGAGTTAACTATGGCTACACCTTC
TRBJ2-7 TRBD2 NA TRBV19 14 CASRQQTSTYEQYF TGTGCCAGTAGACAACAGACTAGCACCTACGAGCAGTACTTC
TRBJ2-1 TRBD1 NA TRBV3-1/TRBV3-2 15 CASSSPGQAYNEQFF TGTGCCAGCAGCTCTCCGGGACAGGCCTACAATGAGCAGTTCTTC
TRBJ1-5 NA once TRBV5-5 15 CASSLFEAHSEPQHF TGTGCCAGCAGCTTATTCGAGGCACATAGCGAGCCCCAGCATTTT
TRBJ1-5 NA NA TRBV7-9 16 CASSLDLGSGHQPQHF TGTGCCAGCAGCTTAGATTTGGGGAGCGGTCATCAGCCCCAGCATTTT
TRBJ2-6 NA NA TRBV7-2 16 CASSFSPLRGANVLTF TGTGCCAGCAGCTTTAGTCCCTTGCGGGGGGCCAACGTCCTGACTTTC
TRBJ1-3 TRBD1 NA TRBV28 16 CASSLIGTGLRNTIYF TGTGCCAGCAGTTTGATTGGGACAGGGTTGCGAAACACCATATATTTT
TRBJ2-7 TRBD1 NA TRBV28 14 CASSFYDRVYEQYF TGTGCCAGCAGTTTTTACGACAGGGTCTACGAGCAGTACTTC
TRBJ2-7 NA NA TRBV5-4 13 CASSLVPYDEQYF TGTGCCAGCAGCTTGGTACCCTATGACGAGCAGTACTTC
TRBJ2-1 TRBD1 NA TRBV2 16 CASTLGTGGSYNEQFF TGTGCCAGCACCTTGGGGACAGGGGGCTCCTACAATGAGCAGTTCTTC
TRBJ2-7 NA NA TRBV19 14 CASSEGHPSYEQYF TGTGCCAGTAGCGAAGGACACCCTTCCTACGAGCAGTACTTC
TRBJ1-1 TRBD1 NA TRBV10-3 13 CAIMPGGSAEAFF TGTGCCATCATGCCAGGGGGATCGGCTGAAGCTTTCTTT
TRBJ2-1 NA NA TRBV5-1 14 CASSLALSHNEQFF TGCGCCAGCAGCTTGGCTCTGAGCCACAATGAGCAGTTCTTC
TRBJ1-1 TRBD1 NA TRBV5-4 14 CASSSTGLNTEAFF TGTGCCAGCAGCTCGACAGGGCTGAACACTGAAGCTTTCTTT
TRBJ1-6 NA NA TRBV10-2 15 CASSEDFSYNSPLHF TGCGCCAGCAGTGAGGACTTCTCCTATAATTCACCCCTCCACTTT
TRBJ1-4 TRBD1 NA TRBV30 16 CAWSVQGGRANEKLFF TGTGCCTGGAGTGTCCAGGGGGGCCGAGCTAATGAAAAACTGTTTTTT
TRBJ2-2 TRBD2 NA TRBV2 19 CASSEGISGSGLNTGELFF TGTGCCAGCAGTGAAGGAATTAGCGGGAGCGGCCTAAACACCGGGGAGCTGTTTTTT
TRBJ1-3 NA NA TRBV20-1 11 CSASQGNTIYF TGCAGTGCTAGTCAGGGAAACACCATATATTTT
TRBJ2-2 TRBD2 NA TRBV10-3 15 CAISAAREATGELFF TGTGCCATCAGTGCCGCTCGGGAGGCCACCGGGGAGCTGTTTTTT
TRBJ2-1 TRBD2 few TRBV5-4 13 CASQREGYNEQFF TGTGCCAGCCAGCGGGAGGGGTACAATGAGCAGTTCTTC
TRBJ1-2 NA NA TRBV12-3/TRBV12-4 12 CASSNQGFGYTF TGTGCCAGCAGTAACCAGGGTTTTGGCTACACCTTC
TRBJ2-3 NA once TRBV5-1 15 CASRPRASSTDTQYF TGCGCCAGCCGACCCCGGGCTAGCAGCACAGATACGCAGTATTTT
TRBJ2-7 NA NA TRBV6-5 14 CASSYSTPAGEQYF TGTGCCAGCAGTTACTCGACTCCGGCGGGCGAGCAGTACTTC
TRBJ2-7 NA NA TRBV10-3 11 CAISVQYEQYF TGTGCCATCAGTGTACAATACGAGCAGTACTTC
TRBJ2-7 NA NA TRBV21-1 14 CARPTSGSSYEQYF TGTGCCCGCCCGACTAGCGGGAGCTCCTACGAGCAGTACTTC
TRBJ2-3 TRBD1 NA TRBV30 15 CAWSNRGLGTDTQYF TGTGCCTGGAGTAACAGGGGGCTGGGCACAGATACGCAGTATTTT
TRBJ1-5 NA NA TRBV14 17 CASSQTRQGWLSQPQHF TGTGCCAGCAGCCAAACGCGCCAGGGGTGGTTGAGTCAGCCCCAGCATTTT
TRBJ2-7 TRBD2 NA TRBV27 15 CASSLAGGPGYEQYF TGTGCCAGCAGTTTAGCGGGAGGGCCTGGGTACGAGCAGTACTTC
TRBJ2-2 TRBD2 NA TRBV12-5 16 CASGHTSGDYTGELFF TGTGCTAGTGGTCATACTAGCGGGGACTACACCGGGGAGCTGTTTTTT
TRBJ1-2 TRBD1 NA TRBV5-1 15 CASSFGDRDSRGYTF TGCGCCAGCAGCTTTGGGGACAGGGATTCTAGGGGCTACACCTTC
TRBJ2-7 TRBD2 NA TRBV9 16 CASSPQGGTSGYEQYF TGTGCCAGCAGCCCCCAGGGAGGGACTAGCGGCTACGAGCAGTACTTC
TRBJ2-7 NA NA TRBV11-2 12 CASSSGWGEQYF TGTGCCAGCAGCTCAGGGTGGGGCGAGCAGTACTTC
TRBJ1-6 NA NA TRBV11-2 15 CASSLGTVLIQTLHF TGTGCCAGCAGCTTAGGGACAGTCTTAATTCAAACCCTCCACTTT
TRBJ1-1 NA NA TRBV11-2 15 CASSPRRGRNTEAFF TGTGCCAGCAGTCCCCGGCGGGGTCGGAACACTGAAGCTTTCTTT
TRBJ2-7 TRBD1 NA TRBV11-2 16 CASSLGRGTGAREQYF TGTGCCAGCAGCTTAGGGAGGGGGACAGGGGCGCGCGAGCAGTACTTC
TRBJ2-5 NA NA TRBV7-2 13 CASSFSGQETQYF TGTGCCAGCAGCTTTAGCGGCCAAGAGACCCAGTACTTC
TRBJ1-2 NA NA TRBV5-4 13 CASIGSGVYGYTF TGTGCCAGCATTGGGTCAGGGGTCTATGGCTACACCTTC
TRBJ2-1 TRBD2 NA TRBV27 14 CASRLLAGGNEQFF TGTGCCAGCAGGTTACTAGCGGGAGGCAATGAGCAGTTCTTC
TRBJ2-4 NA once TRBV21-1 16 CASSKERREGLNIQYF TGTGCCAGCAGCAAAGAACGGAGGGAGGGCCTGAACATTCAGTACTTC
TRBJ1-5 NA NA TRBV21-1 17 CASSKVIRGTSNQPQHF TGTGCCAGCAGCAAAGTGATACGGGGTACGAGCAATCAGCCCCAGCATTTT
TRBJ1-6 TRBD1 NA TRBV5-5 16 CASSFLTQGRNSPLHF TGTGCCAGCAGCTTCCTGACACAGGGGAGGAATTCACCCCTCCACTTT
TRBJ2-1 TRBD2 NA TRBV19 15 CASSRWLAGEYEQFF TGTGCCAGTAGTAGGTGGCTAGCGGGAGAGTATGAGCAGTTCTTC
TRBJ2-5 NA NA TRBV18 13 CASSTQGGETQYF TGTGCCAGCTCAACTCAAGGCGGGGAGACCCAGTACTTC
TRBJ1-6 TRBD1 NA TRBV10-3 14 CAISSGTGLSPLHF TGTGCCATCAGTTCGGGGACAGGGCTTTCACCCCTCCACTTT
TRBJ2-5 NA once TRBV7-2 14 CASSITRKQETQYF TGTGCCAGCAGCATTACTAGGAAACAAGAGACCCAGTACTTC
TRBJ1-2 TRBD1 NA TRBV25-1 13 CASQGTGKDGYTF TGTGCCAGCCAAGGGACAGGGAAGGACGGCTACACCTTC
TRBJ1-2 NA NA TRBV6-4 13 CASSDVGRGGYTF TGTGCCAGCAGTGATGTGGGGAGGGGTGGCTACACCTTC
TRBJ2-5 TRBD1 NA TRBV6-1 16 CASSAIPGQGQETQYF TGTGCCAGCAGTGCGATTCCGGGACAGGGGCAAGAGACCCAGTACTTC
TRBJ1-2 TRBD1 NA TRBV5-1 13 CASSSGQGYGYTF TGCGCCAGCAGCTCTGGACAGGGATACGGCTACACCTTC
TRBJ2-7 NA NA TRBV5-1 14 CASSPVLAPNEQYF TGCGCCAGCAGCCCGGTGCTAGCGCCCAACGAGCAGTACTTC
TRBJ2-7 TRBD2 NA TRBV5-1 16 CASSLGLASPDYEQYF TGCGCCAGCAGCTTGGGACTAGCGTCGCCCGACTACGAGCAGTACTTC
TRBJ2-7 NA NA TRBV7-9 15 CASSLAGSPTYEQYF TGTGCCAGCAGCTTGGCAGGGTCACCCACCTACGAGCAGTACTTC
TRBJ1-2 NA NA TRBV30 15 CAWSVSRLVSHGYTF TGTGCCTGGAGTGTCTCCCGACTCGTCTCTCATGGCTACACCTTC
TRBJ2-7 TRBD2 NA TRBV6-5 15 CASSPGTSGRYEQYF TGTGCCAGCAGCCCAGGGACTAGCGGGAGGTACGAGCAGTACTTC
TRBJ1-5 TRBD1 NA TRBV18 15 CASSPSGTGPQPQHF TGTGCCAGCTCACCCTCCGGGACAGGCCCTCAGCCCCAGCATTTT
TRBJ1-2 TRBD1 NA TRBV28 13 CASYQGGSYGYTF TGTGCCAGCTACCAGGGGGGCTCCTATGGCTACACCTTC
TRBJ2-7 NA NA TRBV7-9 15 CASSLGRTDFGEQYF TGTGCCAGCAGCTTAGGGCGGACTGACTTCGGCGAGCAGTACTTC
TRBJ1-2 NA NA TRBV6-6 14 CASSYSLNRAGYTF TGTGCCAGCAGTTACTCATTGAACAGGGCCGGCTACACCTTC